This TCR beta chain stems from a study of tissue T cells after allogeneic stem cell transplantation. Notes on this clone: The antigen remains unidentified.

Study results and caveats: Blood and spleen captured only part of the tissue TCR repertoire.

Sequenced by immunoSEQ multiplex PCR; TCRdb stores in-frame clones only, minus some. The sample carries 3,500 to 4,500 clones, 74% recorded once. The sequence derives from a woman between 18 and 50 years old with breast cancer. The input for sequencing was left colon tissue, taken at autopsy.

The DNA of the CDR3 is TGTGCCAGCAGCCCCGACATCTGGAACACAGATACGCAGTATTTT. This gives the protein CASSPDIWNTDTQYF. The V and J genes are TRBV6-5 and TRBJ2-3; D is unclear. This CDR3 spans 15 amino acids. V was cut by 6 bases and J by 2 bases, with 15 bases left in between. From germline, CDR1 is MNHEY and CDR2 SVGAGI.